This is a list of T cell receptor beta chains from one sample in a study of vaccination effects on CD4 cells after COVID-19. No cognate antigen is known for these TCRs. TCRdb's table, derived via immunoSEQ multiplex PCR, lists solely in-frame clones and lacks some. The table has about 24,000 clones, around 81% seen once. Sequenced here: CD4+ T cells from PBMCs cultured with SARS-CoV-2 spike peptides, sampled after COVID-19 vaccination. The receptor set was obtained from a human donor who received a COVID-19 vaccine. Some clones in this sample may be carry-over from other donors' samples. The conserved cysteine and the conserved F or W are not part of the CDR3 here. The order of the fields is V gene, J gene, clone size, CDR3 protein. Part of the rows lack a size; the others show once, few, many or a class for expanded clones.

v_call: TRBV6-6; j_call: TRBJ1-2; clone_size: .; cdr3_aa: ASSSSGTGPFG
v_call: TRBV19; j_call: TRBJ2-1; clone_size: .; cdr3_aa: ASRTSGGANEQF
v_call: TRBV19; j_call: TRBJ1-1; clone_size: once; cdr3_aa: ASSKTGITEAF
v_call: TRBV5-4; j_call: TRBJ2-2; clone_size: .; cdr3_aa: ATLFPTGELF
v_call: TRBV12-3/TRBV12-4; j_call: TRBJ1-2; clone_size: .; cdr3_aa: ASSPGFYGYT
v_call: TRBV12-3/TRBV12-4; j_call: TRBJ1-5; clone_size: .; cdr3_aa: ASSGDSYQPQH
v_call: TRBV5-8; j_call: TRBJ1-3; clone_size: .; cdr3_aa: ASSSSQGYTIY
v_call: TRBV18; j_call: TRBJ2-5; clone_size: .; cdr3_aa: ASSSFGLAGSQETQY
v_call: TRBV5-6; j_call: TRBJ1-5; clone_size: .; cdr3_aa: ASSFFGRDSNQPQH
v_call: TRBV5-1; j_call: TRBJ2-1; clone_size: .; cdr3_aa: ASSSHLAGGRDEQF
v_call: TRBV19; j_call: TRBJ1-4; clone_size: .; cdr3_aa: ASSIGGSPTNEKLF
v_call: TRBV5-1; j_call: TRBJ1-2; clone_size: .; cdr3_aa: ASSFSPGQTYGYT
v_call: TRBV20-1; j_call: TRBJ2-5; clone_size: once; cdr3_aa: SANQETQY
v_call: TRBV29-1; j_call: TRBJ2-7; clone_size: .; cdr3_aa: SLISPAGEQY
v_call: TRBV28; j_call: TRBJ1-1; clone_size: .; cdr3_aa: ASSFFGRTPEAF
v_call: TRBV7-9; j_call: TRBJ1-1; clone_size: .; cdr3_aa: ASSLEHRGWISDTEAF
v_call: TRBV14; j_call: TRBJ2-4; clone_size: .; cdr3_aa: ASSHPGLDIQY
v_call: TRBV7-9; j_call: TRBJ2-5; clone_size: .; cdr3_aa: ASSLDRSGQETQY
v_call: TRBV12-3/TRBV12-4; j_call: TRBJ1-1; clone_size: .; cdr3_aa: ASSYAGGTEAF
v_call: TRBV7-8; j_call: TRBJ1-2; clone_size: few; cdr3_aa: ASSTRTGAHYGYT
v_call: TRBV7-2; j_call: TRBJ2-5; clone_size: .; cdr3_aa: ASSLGGLGETQY
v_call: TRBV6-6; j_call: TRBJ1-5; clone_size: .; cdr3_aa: ASSWVGRDQPQH
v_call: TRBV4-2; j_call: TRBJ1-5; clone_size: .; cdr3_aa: ASSPPGGDQPQH
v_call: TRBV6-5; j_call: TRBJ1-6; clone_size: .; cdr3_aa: ASTDRGSYNSPLH
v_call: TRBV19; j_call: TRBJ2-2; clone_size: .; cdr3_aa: AVAGRMNTGELF
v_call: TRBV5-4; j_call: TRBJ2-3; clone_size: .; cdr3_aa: ASSLDQRPTDTQY
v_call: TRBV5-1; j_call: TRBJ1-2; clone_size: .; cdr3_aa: ASSLGHLTGYT
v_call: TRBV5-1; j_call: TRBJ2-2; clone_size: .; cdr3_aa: ASSLDGNTGELF
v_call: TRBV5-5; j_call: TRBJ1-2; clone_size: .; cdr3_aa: ASNPGSSFGYT
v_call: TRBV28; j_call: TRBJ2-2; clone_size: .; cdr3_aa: ASSLSSQLATGELF
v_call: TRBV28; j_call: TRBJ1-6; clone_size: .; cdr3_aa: ASSFRTGYNSPLH
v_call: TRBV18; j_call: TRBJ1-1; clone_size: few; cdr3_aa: ASSPRTPEAF
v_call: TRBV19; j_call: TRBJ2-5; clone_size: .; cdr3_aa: ASKWSRNKEETQY
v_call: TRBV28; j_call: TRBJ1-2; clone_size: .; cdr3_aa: ASSSHTPGQGSHYGYT
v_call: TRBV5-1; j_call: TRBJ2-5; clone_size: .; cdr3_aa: ASSLLAGSQETQY
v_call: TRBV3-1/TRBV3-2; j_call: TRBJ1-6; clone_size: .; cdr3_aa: ASSQDRSGALNSPLH
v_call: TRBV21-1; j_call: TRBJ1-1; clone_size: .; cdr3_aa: ASSKAAEAF
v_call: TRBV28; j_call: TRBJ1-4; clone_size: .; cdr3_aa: ASSLWAQGHEKLF
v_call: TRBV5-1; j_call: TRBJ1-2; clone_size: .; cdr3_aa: ASSGGQGANYGYT
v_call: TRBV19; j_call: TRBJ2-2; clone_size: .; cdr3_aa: ASSLRQNTGELF
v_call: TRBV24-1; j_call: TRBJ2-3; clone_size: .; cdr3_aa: ATSASLAGGDTQY
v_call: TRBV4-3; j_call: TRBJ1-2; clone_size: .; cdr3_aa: ASSHENPGHGGYT